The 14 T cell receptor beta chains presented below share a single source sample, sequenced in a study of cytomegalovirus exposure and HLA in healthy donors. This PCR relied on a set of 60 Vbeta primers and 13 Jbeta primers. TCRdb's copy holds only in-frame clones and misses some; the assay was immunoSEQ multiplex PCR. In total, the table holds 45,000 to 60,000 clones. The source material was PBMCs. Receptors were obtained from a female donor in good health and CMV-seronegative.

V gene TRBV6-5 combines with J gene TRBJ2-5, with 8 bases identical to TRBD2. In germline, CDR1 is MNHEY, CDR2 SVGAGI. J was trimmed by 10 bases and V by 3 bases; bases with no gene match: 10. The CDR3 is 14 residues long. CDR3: CASSYTGGRQNQYF. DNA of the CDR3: TGTGCCAGCAGTTATACGGGCGGGAGGCAGAACCAGTACTTC.

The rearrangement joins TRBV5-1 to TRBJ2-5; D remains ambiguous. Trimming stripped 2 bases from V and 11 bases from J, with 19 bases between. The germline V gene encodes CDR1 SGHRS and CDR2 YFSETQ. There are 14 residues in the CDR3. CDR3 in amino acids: CASSLGPPAGEQYF. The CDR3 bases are TGCGCCAGCAGCTTAGGCCCGCCAGCCGGAGAGCAGTACTTC.

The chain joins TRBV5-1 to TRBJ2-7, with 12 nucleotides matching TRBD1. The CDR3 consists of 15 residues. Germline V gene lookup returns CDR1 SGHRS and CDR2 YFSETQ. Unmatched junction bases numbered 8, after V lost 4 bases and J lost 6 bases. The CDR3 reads CASSISGTGGGEQYF. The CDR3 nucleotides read TGCGCCAGCAGCATTTCCGGGACAGGGGGCGGCGAGCAGTACTTC. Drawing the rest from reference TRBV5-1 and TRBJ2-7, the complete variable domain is KAGVTQTPRYLIKTRGQQVTLSCSPISGHRSVSWYQQTPGQGLQFLFEYFSETQRNKGNFPGRFSGRQFSNSRSEMNVSTLELGDSALYLCASSISGTGGGEQYFGPGTRLTVT.

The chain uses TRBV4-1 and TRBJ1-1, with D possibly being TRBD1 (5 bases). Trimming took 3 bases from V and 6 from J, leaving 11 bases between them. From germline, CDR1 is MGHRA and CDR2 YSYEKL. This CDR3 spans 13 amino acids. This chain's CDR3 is CASSQYRRAEAFF. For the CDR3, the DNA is TGCGCCAGCAGCCAGTACAGGAGGGCTGAAGCTTTCTTT.

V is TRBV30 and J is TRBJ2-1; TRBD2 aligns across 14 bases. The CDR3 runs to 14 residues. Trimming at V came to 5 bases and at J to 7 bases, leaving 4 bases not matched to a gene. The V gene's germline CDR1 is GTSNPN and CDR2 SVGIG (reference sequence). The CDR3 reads CAWRLAGGPNEQFF. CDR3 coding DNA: TGTGCCTGGCGACTAGCGGGAGGGCCTAATGAGCAGTTCTTC.

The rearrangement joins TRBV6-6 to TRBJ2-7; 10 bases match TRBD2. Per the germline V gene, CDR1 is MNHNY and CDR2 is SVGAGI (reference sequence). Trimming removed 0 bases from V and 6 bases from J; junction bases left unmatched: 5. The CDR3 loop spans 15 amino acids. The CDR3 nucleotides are TGTGCCAGCAGTTACTCTAGCGGGAGGTCGGGCGAGCAGTACTTC. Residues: CASSYSSGRSGEQYF.

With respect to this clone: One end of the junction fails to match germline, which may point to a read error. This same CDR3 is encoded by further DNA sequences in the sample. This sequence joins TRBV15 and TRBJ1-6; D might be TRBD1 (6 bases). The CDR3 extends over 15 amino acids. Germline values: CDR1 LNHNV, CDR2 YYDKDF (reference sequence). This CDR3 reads CATSRDGQRNSPLHF. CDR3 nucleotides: TGTGCCACCAGCAGAGATGGACAGAGGAATTCACCCCTACACTTT.

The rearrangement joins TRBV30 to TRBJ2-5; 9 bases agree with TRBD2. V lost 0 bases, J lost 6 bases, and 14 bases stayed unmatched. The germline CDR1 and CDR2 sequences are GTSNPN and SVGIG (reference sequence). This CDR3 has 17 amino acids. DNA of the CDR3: TGTGCCTGGAGTGTCCCTGGCGGGGGGGCCGACAGGAAGACCCAGTACTTC. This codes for CAWSVPGGGADRKTQYF.

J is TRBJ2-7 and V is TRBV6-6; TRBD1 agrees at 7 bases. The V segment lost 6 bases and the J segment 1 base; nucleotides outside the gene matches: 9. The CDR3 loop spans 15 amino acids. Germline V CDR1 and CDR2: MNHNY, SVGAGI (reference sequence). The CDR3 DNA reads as TGTGCCAGCAGGTCCCCAGGACAGGTTTCCTACGAGCAGTACTTC. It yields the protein CASRSPGQVSYEQYF.

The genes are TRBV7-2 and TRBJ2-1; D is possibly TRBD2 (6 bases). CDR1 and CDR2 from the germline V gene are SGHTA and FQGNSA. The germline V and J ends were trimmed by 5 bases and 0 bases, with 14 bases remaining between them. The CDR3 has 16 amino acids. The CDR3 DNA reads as TGTGCCAGCAGCCGGGGCCTAGCGTACTCCTACAATGAGCAGTTCTTC. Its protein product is CASSRGLAYSYNEQFF. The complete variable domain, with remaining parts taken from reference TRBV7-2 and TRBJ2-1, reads GAGVSQSPSNKVTEKGKDVELRCDPISGHTALYWYRQSLGQGLEFLIYFQGNSAPDKSGLPSDRFSAERTGGSVSTLTIQRTQQEDSAVYLCASSRGLAYSYNEQFFGPGTRLTVL.

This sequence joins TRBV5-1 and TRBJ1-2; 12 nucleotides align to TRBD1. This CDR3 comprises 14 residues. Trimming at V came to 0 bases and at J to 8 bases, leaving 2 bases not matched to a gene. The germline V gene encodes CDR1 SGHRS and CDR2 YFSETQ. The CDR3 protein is CASSLAGTGGGYTF. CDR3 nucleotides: TGCGCCAGCAGCTTGGCCGGGACAGGGGGCGGCTACACCTTC.

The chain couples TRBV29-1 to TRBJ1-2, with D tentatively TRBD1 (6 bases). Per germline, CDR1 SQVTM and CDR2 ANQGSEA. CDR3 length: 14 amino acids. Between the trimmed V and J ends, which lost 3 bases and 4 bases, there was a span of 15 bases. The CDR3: CSVDVGGSGYGYTF. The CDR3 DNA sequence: TGCAGCGTTGATGTAGGGGGAAGTGGCTATGGCTACACCTTC.

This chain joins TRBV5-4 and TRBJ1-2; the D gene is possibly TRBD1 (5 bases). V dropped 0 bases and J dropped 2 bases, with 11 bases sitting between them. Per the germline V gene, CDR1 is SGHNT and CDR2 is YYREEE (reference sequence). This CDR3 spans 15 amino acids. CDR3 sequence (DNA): TGTGCCAGCAGCTTGGCAGGGCCCACCAACTATGGCTACACCTTC. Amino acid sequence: CASSLAGPTNYGYTF.

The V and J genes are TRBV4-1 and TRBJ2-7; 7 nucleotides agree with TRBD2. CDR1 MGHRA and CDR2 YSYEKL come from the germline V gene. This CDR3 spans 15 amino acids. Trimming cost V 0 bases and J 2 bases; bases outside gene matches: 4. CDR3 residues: CASSQEAGRAYEQYF. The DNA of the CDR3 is TGCGCCAGCAGCCAAGAAGCTGGGAGGGCCTACGAGCAGTACTTC.